This TCR beta chain was identified during a study of identical twins. The study's findings and limits: The models gave estimates that fell short of the out-of-frame TCR alpha sharing seen in monozygotic twins. Some out-of-frame alpha sequences were shared by twins, and these showed excess low generation probability.

MiXCR, applied by TCRdb to the 5' RACE reads, yields one record per CDR3 protein. The table lists about 460,000 distinct CDR3 sequences, over 12% of them singletons. This clonotype was seen only a few times. As yet, its antigen is unknown. The germline V gene encodes CDR1 MGHDK and CDR2 SYGVNS. V lost 5 bases and J lost 7; bases outside the gene matches: 7. This CDR3 contains 14 residues. The data also belong to a second study, concerning yellow fever vaccine responses in identical twins. That publication notes: Reports say the vaccine T cell response in twins looked partly convergent and partly personalized.

The source of this sequence is a woman younger than 30 in good health. Source material: CD4+ T cells sorted from blood. This chain joins TRBV25-1 and TRBJ2-7, with 11 positions matching TRBD2. DNA for the CDR3: TGTGCCAGCAGTCCACTAGCGGGAGCGGAAGAGCAGTACTTC. Its translation: CASSPLAGAEEQYF.